These 30 T cell receptor beta chains share one sample of origin, sequenced in a study of cytomegalovirus exposure and HLA in healthy donors. PCR amplification relied on 60 Vbeta primers (plus 13 Jbeta primers). The repertoire was sequenced with immunoSEQ multiplex PCR; TCRdb's copy has only in-frame clones and lacks some. Here the sample spans fewer than 200,000 clones, 65% to 80% being singletons. Input material: PBMCs. All receptors come from a woman in her thirties or forties in good health and CMV-seronegative.

The rearrangement joins TRBV30 to TRBJ2-5; D is ambiguous. This CDR3 contains 11 residues. Trimming removed 4 bases from V and 5 bases from J, with 8 bases in between. CDR1 and CDR2 from the germline V gene are GTSNPN and SVGIG (reference sequence). The CDR3 spells CAWNSVETQYF. The CDR3 DNA reads TGTGCCTGGAATTCGGTCGAGACCCAGTACTTC.

CDR3 sequence reads: CASSLPGQEQFF. The CDR3 DNA follows: TGCGCCAGCAGCTTACCAGGGCAGGAGCAGTTCTTC. The chain has TRBV5-1 and TRBJ2-1, with a possible D match to TRBD1 (5 bases). Deletions cut 2 bases from V and 10 bases from J, with 10 bases between. Germline CDR1 reads SGHRS; CDR2 reads YFSETQ. This CDR3 comprises 12 residues. Full variable domain (rest looked up from reference TRBV5-1 and TRBJ2-1): KAGVTQTPRYLIKTRGQQVTLSCSPISGHRSVSWYQQTPGQGLQFLFEYFSETQRNKGNFPGRFSGRQFSNSRSEMNVSTLELGDSALYLCASSLPGQEQFFGPGTRLTVL.

On this clone itself: Other nucleotide sequences in the sample specify the same CDR3. J is TRBJ1-2 and V is TRBV5-1, with no clear D. This CDR3 contains 12 residues. Trimming left V 0 bases short and J 5 bases short, with 5 bases between. CDR1 and CDR2 from the germline V gene are SGHRS and YFSETQ. The CDR3 loop is CASSLDSYGYTF. The DNA for the CDR3 is TGCGCCAGCAGCTTGGATTCATATGGCTACACCTTC.

This chain links TRBV10-1 with TRBJ2-1; tentative D call: TRBD2 (5 bases). The CDR3 is made up of 13 amino acids. Germline V gene data show CDR1 as WNHNN and CDR2 as SYGVQD (reference sequence). V was shortened by 8 bases and J by 6 bases, with 14 bases between the two germline ends. The CDR3: CASASLTSNEQFF. CDR3 coding DNA: TGCGCCAGCGCCTCGTTAACTAGCAATGAGCAGTTCTTC.

This clone was detected only a few times. The gene calls are TRBV2 and TRBJ1-3, with 7 bases matching TRBD1. Trimming at V came to 4 bases and at J to 1 base, leaving 4 bases not matched to a gene. The germline gives CDR1 SNHLY, CDR2 FYNNEI. CDR3 length equals 15 residues. The CDR3 sequence: CASSAQDRSGNTIYF. The CDR3 coding sequence is TGTGCCAGCAGTGCTCAGGACAGGTCTGGAAACACCATATATTTT.

The chain is built from TRBV19 and TRBJ2-7; D perhaps matches TRBD2 (6 bases). The V and J ends lost 2 bases and 0 bases respectively, with 11 bases between them. Germline-derived CDR1 and CDR2 are LNHDA and SQIVND (reference sequence). The CDR3 totals 15 residues. The CDR3 here is CASSIRDSSSYEQYF. As DNA, the CDR3 is TGTGCCAGTAGTATACGGGACTCGAGCTCCTACGAGCAGTACTTC.

This chain links TRBV6-5 with TRBJ2-7, with 7 nucleotides matching TRBD1. The CDR3 covers 14 residues. CDR1 is MNHEY, CDR2 SVGAGI, per germline. V lost 6 bases, J lost 7 bases, and 12 bases stayed unmatched. This CDR3 is CASSPTKQGREQYF. CDR3 DNA: TGTGCCAGCAGCCCTACTAAACAGGGGCGTGAGCAGTACTTC.

The J gene is TRBJ1-3, the V gene TRBV7-6, with 9 bases aligning to TRBD1. The CDR3 loop spans 16 amino acids. CDR1 and CDR2 from the germline V gene are SGHVS and FNYEAQ. Trimming took 1 base from V and 2 from J; bases not matched to a gene: 3. The CDR3 spells CASSLGRDRAGNTIYF. The CDR3 nucleotides are TGTGCCAGCAGCTTAGGGCGGGACAGGGCTGGAAACACCATATATTTT.

In this sample, this clone turned up a few times. J is TRBJ1-1 and V is TRBV29-1; D unresolved. V was shortened by 4 bases and J by 2 bases, with 5 bases between the two germline ends. The CDR3 has 11 amino acids. Germline V lookup: CDR1 SQVTM, CDR2 ANQGSEA. The DNA of the CDR3 is TGCAGCGTTGTCTTAAACACTGAAGCTTTCTTT. Its protein is CSVVLNTEAFF.

The chain has TRBV9 and TRBJ1-1; D possibly corresponds to TRBD1 (6 bases). The CDR3 has 12 amino acids. Germline loops: CDR1 SGDLS, CDR2 YYNGEE. V lost 4 bases to trimming and J lost 11 bases, with 15 bases between them. CDR3 amino acids: CASSPDRIGAFF. DNA of the CDR3: TGTGCCAGCAGCCCCGACAGGATCGGGGCTTTCTTT.

This clone has more than one count but fewer than ten. The chain employs TRBV27 and TRBJ2-1; D is perhaps TRBD2 (6 bases). V was clipped by 3 bases and J by 4 bases, with 7 bases between them. The CDR3 runs 13 residues. Germline V gene sequence: CDR1 MNHEY, CDR2 SMNVEV (reference sequence). CDR3 sequence: CASSLGTYNEQFF. The DNA of the CDR3 is TGTGCCAGCAGTTTGGGGACTTACAATGAGCAGTTCTTC.

The chain joins TRBV5-6 to TRBJ2-5, with D uncertain. The J call may be incorrect, as the DNA end agrees better with TRBJ2-7. This CDR3 region has 15 residues. Germline V CDR1 and CDR2: SGHDT, YYEEEE. CDR3 coding DNA: TGTGCCAGCAGCTTGTACGGCACCCTAAACTACGAGCAGTACTTC. Its translation: CASSLYGTLNYEQYF.

CDR3 bases: TGTGCCAGCAGTTTATCTAGGGGGCAGTACGAGCAGTACTTC. It is translated as CASSLSRGQYEQYF. The chain uses TRBV27 and TRBJ2-5; 7 nucleotides match TRBD1. The end of the DNA is better explained by TRBJ2-7, so the J call may be wrong. Germline V gives CDR1 MNHEY, CDR2 SMNVEV (reference sequence). CDR3 length: 14 amino acids.

This chain links TRBV5-5 with TRBJ2-6; D is ambiguous. The CDR3 is 15 residues long. The V gene's germline CDR1 is SGHKS and CDR2 YYEKEE (reference sequence). V was cut by 4 bases and J by 0 bases, with 8 bases left in between. CDR3 bases: TGTGCCAGCAGCCCCGTCAGCTCTGGGGCCAACGTCCTGACTTTC. Protein: CASSPVSSGANVLTF.

This chain uses TRBV30 with TRBJ2-3; D remains ambiguous. V dropped 0 bases and J dropped 1 base, with 8 bases sitting between them. This CDR3 spans 14 amino acids. Germline V gene lookup returns CDR1 GTSNPN and CDR2 SVGIG (reference sequence). The CDR3 sequence: CAWSVLRGTDTQYF. CDR3 nucleotides: TGTGCCTGGAGTGTACTTCGGGGCACAGATACGCAGTATTTT.

The rearrangement links TRBV19 to TRBJ2-3; D perhaps matches TRBD2 (6 bases). V was trimmed by 1 base and J by 2 bases, leaving 10 bases between them. Germline V gene data show CDR1 as LNHDA and CDR2 as SQIVND (reference sequence). CDR3 length: 15 residues. CDR3 residues: CASSIAGVDTDTQYF. Written as DNA, the CDR3 is TGTGCCAGTAGTATAGCGGGAGTTGACACAGATACGCAGTATTTT.

The CDR3 reads CASSTRTHGYTF. The CDR3 DNA reads TGTGCCAGTAGTACCCGGACACATGGCTACACCTTC. V gene TRBV19 combines with J gene TRBJ1-2, with D possibly being TRBD1 (5 bases). CDR3 length equals 12 residues. Germline CDR1 LNHDA, CDR2 SQIVND (reference sequence). Trimming shortened V by 4 bases and J by 6 bases, and 9 bases separated the two germline ends.

This clone was counted between two and nine times. The chain combines TRBV6-1 with TRBJ1-1; 8 bases align to TRBD1. The CDR3 is 16 amino acids. Per germline, CDR1 MNHNS and CDR2 SASEGT. The J segment lost 0 bases and the V segment lost 3 bases, leaving 6 bases of the junction unmatched. The CDR3 reads CASSDAGGRMNTEAFF. In DNA, the CDR3 is TGTGCCAGCAGTGACGCAGGGGGCAGGATGAACACTGAAGCTTTCTTT.

The J gene is TRBJ2-7, the V gene TRBV5-1, with a tentative D call TRBD2 (5 bases). The CDR3 length is 15 residues. V lost 3 bases to trimming and J lost 3 bases, with 16 bases between them. Per the germline V gene, CDR1 is SGHRS and CDR2 is YFSETQ. CDR3 amino acids: CASSSTLGGSYEQYF. CDR3 nucleotides: TGCGCCAGCAGCTCGACCTTGGGTGGGAGCTACGAGCAGTACTTC.

The chain employs TRBV19 and TRBJ1-6; 8 bases map to TRBD1. There are 15 residues in the CDR3. The V and J ends lost 5 bases and 11 bases, in that order; junction bases with no gene match: 11. Germline CDR1 is LNHDA and CDR2 is SQIVND (reference sequence). The CDR3 is CASSPSATGGTPLHF. The CDR3 DNA reads as TGTGCCAGTAGTCCCTCAGCTACAGGGGGGACACCCCTCCACTTT.

The J gene is TRBJ1-5, the V gene TRBV30; tentative D call: TRBD1 (6 bases). Per the germline V gene, CDR1 is GTSNPN and CDR2 is SVGIG (reference sequence). The germline V and J ends were trimmed by 2 bases and 7 bases, with 12 bases remaining between them. This CDR3 region has 13 residues. CDR3 region: CAWSNRVGQPQHF. The CDR3 DNA reads as TGTGCCTGGAGTAACAGGGTTGGACAGCCCCAGCATTTT. Full variable domain (missing parts from reference TRBV30 and TRBJ1-5): SQTIHQWPATLVQPVGSPLSLECTVEGTSNPNLYWYRQAAGRGLQLLFYSVGIGQISSEVPQNLSASRPQDRQFILSSKKLLLSDSGFYLCAWSNRVGQPQHFGDGTRLSIL.

The chain is built from TRBV9 and TRBJ1-1; D is ambiguous. Germline CDR1 is SGDLS and CDR2 is YYNGEE. The length of the CDR3 is 15 residues. V lost 1 base, J lost 4 bases, and 14 bases lay in between. CDR3 coding DNA: TGTGCCAGCAGCGTACCAAGGGCGGGTAGCACTGAAGCTTTCTTT. Protein: CASSVPRAGSTEAFF.

This clone was seen a few times. This chain joins TRBV2 and TRBJ1-1, with D possibly being TRBD1 (5 bases). CDR3 length equals 15 residues. V was cut by 6 bases and J by 5 bases, with 19 bases left in between. Looked up from germline, CDR1 is SNHLY and CDR2 is FYNNEI. The CDR3 is CASRSTGTSMTEAFF. The CDR3 DNA reads TGTGCCAGCAGATCCACGGGGACTAGTATGACTGAAGCTTTCTTT.

The rearrangement uses TRBV28 and TRBJ1-1; 10 positions agree with TRBD1. With V trimmed by 8 bases and J by 4 bases, 7 bases remained unmatched. Germline CDR1 reads MDHEN; CDR2 reads SYDVKM. This CDR3 contains 14 residues. The CDR3: CASFDRGRFTEAFF. In DNA, the CDR3 is TGTGCCAGCTTTGACAGGGGGCGGTTCACTGAAGCTTTCTTT. The full variable domain, completed using reference TRBV28 and TRBJ1-1, is DVKVTQSSRYLVKRTGEKVFLECVQDMDHENMFWYRQDPGLGLRLIYFSYDVKMKEKGDIPEGYSVSREKKERFSLILESASTNQTSMYLCASFDRGRFTEAFFGQGTRLTVV.

CDR3 in DNA: TGTGCCAGCAGCTTAGGCACAGGGGGAAGCTCCTACGAGCAGTACTTC. It is translated as CASSLGTGGSSYEQYF. The rearrangement joins TRBV11-3 to TRBJ2-5, with 8 bases aligning to TRBD1. The J call may be wrong; the DNA end is better matched by TRBJ2-7. This CDR3 is built from 16 residues. Germline-derived CDR1 and CDR2 are SGHNT and YENEEA.

This clone has just a few counts. The chain carries TRBV5-1 and TRBJ2-7; 11 bases map to TRBD2. The V gene end was trimmed by 2 bases and the J gene end by 1 base; junction bases not matched to a gene: 5. This CDR3 spans 16 amino acids. Germline V gives CDR1 SGHRS, CDR2 YFSETQ. CDR3 sequence (DNA): TGCGCCAGCAGCTTTAGACTAGCGGGGCCTTCCTACGAGCAGTACTTC. Translated: CASSFRLAGPSYEQYF.

This clone turned up a few times. V gene TRBV6-5 combines with J gene TRBJ2-1; D may be TRBD1 (6 bases). This CDR3 is built from 13 residues. Germline CDR1 is MNHEY and CDR2 is SVGAGI. V was shortened by 7 bases and J by 7 bases, with 14 bases between the two germline ends. The CDR3 spells CASNPQGSNEQFF. The CDR3 coding sequence is TGTGCCAGCAACCCACAGGGATCAAATGAGCAGTTCTTC.

The V and J genes are TRBV7-6 and TRBJ1-6; 8 bases agree with TRBD1. Germline CDR1 is SGHVS and CDR2 is FNYEAQ. With V trimmed by 7 bases and J by 7 bases, 6 bases remained unmatched. CDR3 length: 14 residues. The CDR3 loop reads CASTKTGGNSPLHF. CDR3 bases: TGTGCCAGCACCAAAACAGGGGGAAATTCACCCCTCCACTTT. Combining the CDR3 with reference TRBV7-6 and TRBJ1-6 gives the whole variable domain GAGVSQSPRYKVTKRGQDVALRCDPISGHVSLYWYRQALGQGPEFLTYFNYEAQQDKSGLPNDRFSAERPEGSISTLTIQRTEQRDSAMYRCASTKTGGNSPLHFGNGTRLTVT.

The V gene is TRBV6-1, the J gene TRBJ1-2; D possibly corresponds to TRBD1 (5 bases). This CDR3 comprises 13 residues. Germline lookup yields CDR1 MNHNS and CDR2 SASEGT. The V gene lost 4 bases and the J gene lost 2 bases, with 8 bases spanning the gap. DNA of the CDR3: TGTGCCAGCAGTGCCCGACAGAACTATGGCTACACCTTC. Protein sequence: CASSARQNYGYTF.

The chain couples TRBV28 to TRBJ2-5, with D tentatively TRBD2 (6 bases). CDR1 and CDR2 (germline): MDHEN, SYDVKM. Deletions cut 6 bases from V and 2 bases from J, with 7 bases between. The CDR3 spans 12 residues. CDR3 sequence reads: CASRGTQETQYF. CDR3 nucleotide sequence: TGTGCCAGCAGGGGGACTCAAGAGACCCAGTACTTC.